Listed here are 5 T cell receptor beta chains from one sample, sequenced in a study of molecular identifiers for immune sequencing clone quantification. TCRdb re-called the PCR reads through MiXCR, storing one row per CDR3 protein. This sample yields just under 650,000 distinct CDR3 sequences, of which just under 20% are seen a single time; 0.85% belongs to the top ten. Sequences were obtained from naive CD8+ T cells from blood, with Jurkat cell RNA spiked in. Specified subset: FACS-sorted CD8+CD4-CCR7+CD45RA+ naive T cells. The receptors were sampled from a human donor in good health. Some libraries in this study had Jurkat cell RNA spiked in.

Worth noting for this clonotype: This sequence may be a read error, since a much larger clone differs from it by one base. V usage is TRBV5-4 and J usage is TRBJ2-5; the D call may be TRBD1 or TRBD2 (5 bases each). The CDR3 loop spans 14 amino acids. The germline V gene encodes CDR1 SGHNT and CDR2 YYREEE (reference sequence). The CDR3 reads CASSLEGSGETRYF. The CDR3 DNA is TGTGCCAGCAGCTTGGAGGGGAGTGGAGAGACCCGGTACTTC.

The chain has TRBV9 and TRBJ1-1, with D possibly being TRBD1 (6 bases). The CDR3 contains 18 residues. Looked up from germline, CDR1 is SGDLS and CDR2 is YYNGEE. V lost 0 bases to trimming and J lost 2 bases, with 20 bases between them. The CDR3 protein is CASSVVPPRDRTNTEAFF. DNA for the CDR3: TGTGCCAGCAGCGTAGTACCCCCGCGTGACAGGACAAACACTGAAGCTTTCTTT.

J is TRBJ1-4 and V is TRBV21-1. TRBV21-1 has pseudogene status. This CDR3 has 19 residues. CDR3 nucleotide sequence: TGTGCCAGCAGCAAAAAATTTATAACTCCTGGTTTAACTAATGAAAAACTGTTTTTT. This sequence encodes CASSKKFITPGLTNEKLFF.

As concerns this clonotype: This may be a read error, as it is one base from a much larger clone. The CDR3 protein is CASSQGQGYTDAQYF. CDR3 sequence (DNA): TGCGCCAGCAGCCAAGGACAGGGGTACACAGATGCGCAGTATTTT. The V call is TRBV4-1, the J call TRBJ2-3; 8 bases map to TRBD1. The CDR3 runs 15 residues. The V gene's germline CDR1 is MGHRA and CDR2 YSYEKL.

At least ten counts were recorded for this clonotype. The chain links TRBV6-2 or TRBV6-3 to TRBJ1-6; weak D call: TRBD1 (5 bases). The V and J ends lost 9 bases and 7 bases respectively, with 7 bases between them. The CDR3 extends over 11 amino acids. Germline V gene sequence: CDR1 MNHEY, CDR2 SVGEGT. The CDR3 reads CASEGNSPLHF. The CDR3 DNA is TGTGCCAGTGAGGGGAATTCACCCCTCCACTTT.